This T cell receptor beta chain was recovered during a study of beta chain features in type 1 diabetes. Overall study: Cell yields, gender and age were comparable in patients and healthy donors.

Germline loops: CDR1 SNHLY, CDR2 FYNNEI. V lost 4 bases, J lost 3 bases, and 12 bases lay in between. The CDR3 loop spans 14 amino acids. In this sample, this clone turned up a few times. Its antigen is still unknown. The study reverse transcribed the entire isolated RNA, so it sequenced expressed TCRB transcripts. Only in-frame clones appear in the TCRdb table, and some are missing; sequencing was by immunoSEQ multiplex PCR. The table lists 300,000 to 350,000 clones, approximately 13% of them singletons. Study findings and constraints: VDJ junctions from type 1 diabetes patients carried fewer insertions and larger deletions. cDNA-based sequencing might over-represent cells highly expressing TCR. TCRB CDR3 length was moderately but significantly reduced in all four CD4+ subsets of Type 1 diabetes patients. It was among patients, rather than healthy donors, that naive, central memory and Treg TCRB repertoires appeared more similar.

The source is a woman in her late teens or twenties with type 1 diabetes. The sample consisted of naive CD4+ T cells from blood. The chain uses TRBV2 and TRBJ1-1; D remains ambiguous. The CDR3 DNA is TGTGCCAGCAGTGTTTTGGGCGCATACACTGAAGCTTTCTTT. The encoded protein is CASSVLGAYTEAFF.